These 17 T cell receptor beta chains originate from one sample sequenced in a study of OX40 agonist ivuxolimab in advanced cancers. TCRdb's table, derived via immunoSEQ multiplex PCR, lists solely in-frame clones and lacks some. The top ten hold roughly 2.4% of the sample, which has about 67,000 clones, more than 85% seen once. Sequences were derived from CD4+ or CD8+ T cells sorted from blood, sampled in a trial of the OX40 agonist ivuxolimab. These TCRs come from an adult with an advanced solid tumor such as melanoma, head and neck, liver or kidney cancer.

In its sample, this clone was seen once. The chain joins TRBV5-8 to TRBJ1-5; the match to TRBD1 covers 7 bases. The CDR3 is 16 residues long. Per germline, CDR1 SGHTS and CDR2 YDEGEE. Trimming removed 4 bases from V and 5 bases from J; junction bases left unmatched: 12. DNA of the CDR3: TGTGCCAGCAGCCAAGATTATGGTCAGGGGGATCAGCCCCAGCATTTT. Its translation is CASSQDYGQGDQPQHF.

This chain uses TRBV18 with TRBJ1-1; D is ambiguous. Per germline, CDR1 KGHSH and CDR2 LQKENI. The CDR3 sequence is 14 residues long. V lost 4 bases and J 4 bases, leaving 13 bases between the germline ends. This CDR3 is CASSQLATTTEAFF. The DNA for the CDR3 is TGTGCCAGCTCACAGCTGGCCACTACCACTGAAGCTTTCTTT.

The genes are TRBV7-8 and TRBJ2-7; the match to TRBD2 covers 12 bases. The CDR3 is 18 amino acids. Losses at the gene ends were 5 bases for V and 0 bases for J; bases not matched to a gene: 11. The germline V gene has CDR1 SGHVS and CDR2 FQNEAQ. The CDR3 sequence is CASSPGTSGSYLSYEQYF. The CDR3 nucleotides are TGTGCCAGCAGCCCCGGGACTAGCGGGTCCTACCTCTCCTACGAGCAGTACTTC. The variable domain in full, with the rest retrieved from reference TRBV7-8 and TRBJ2-7, is GAGVSQSPRYKVAKRGQDVALRCDPISGHVSLFWYQQALGQGPEFLTYFQNEAQLDKSGLPSDRFFAERPEGSVSTLKIQRTQQEDSAVYLCASSPGTSGSYLSYEQYFGPGTRLTVT.

This chain links TRBV6-1 with TRBJ1-2; D call uncertain. V lost 6 bases, J lost 2 bases, and 16 bases lay in between. Germline V lookup: CDR1 MNHNS, CDR2 SASEGT. This CDR3 spans 15 amino acids. CDR3 sequence: CASSLLLRENYGYTF. The CDR3 DNA sequence: TGTGCCAGCAGCCTTCTACTTAGGGAAAACTATGGCTACACCTTC.

The chain is built from TRBV14 and TRBJ2-7, with TRBD1 identical over 7 bases. The CDR3 covers 15 residues. Germline V gene data show CDR1 as SGHDN and CDR2 as FVKESK. V trimming: 5 bases; J trimming: 2 bases; junction bases outside the gene matches: 9. The CDR3 region has the DNA TGTGCCAGCAGCTCTCGGACAGGCTATCCCTACGAGCAGTACTTC. Its translation is CASSSRTGYPYEQYF.

The chain recombines TRBV14 with TRBJ2-1, with 14 bases lining up with TRBD2. The CDR3 length is 15 residues. Germline CDR1 is SGHDN and CDR2 is FVKESK. The trim removed 8 bases at V and 11 bases at J, leaving 11 bases unmatched. CDR3 nucleotide sequence: TGTGCCAGCCAAATGACGGGACTAGCGGGAGTACAGCAGTTCTTC. Translating gives CASQMTGLAGVQQFF. Supplemented by reference TRBV14 and TRBJ2-1, the full variable domain reads EAGVTQFPSHSVIEKGQTVTLRCDPISGHDNLYWYRRVMGKEIKFLLHFVKESKQDESGMPNNRFLAERTGGTYSTLKVQPAELEDSGVYFCASQMTGLAGVQQFFGPGTRLTVL.

The CDR3 sequence: CASSPRTGSSGNTIYF. CDR3 nucleotide sequence: TGTGCCAGCAGCCCCCGGACAGGGAGCTCTGGAAACACCATATATTTT. The chain joins TRBV7-2 to TRBJ1-3, with 8 bases identical to TRBD1. V gave up 5 bases and J gave up 0 bases; unmatched junction bases: 6. Germline values: CDR1 SGHTA, CDR2 FQGNSA. This CDR3 has 16 amino acids.

The chain is built from TRBV4-2 and TRBJ2-3; 14 nucleotides match TRBD2. Looked up from germline, CDR1 is LGHNA and CDR2 is YNFKEQ. Losses at the gene ends were 4 bases for V and 8 bases for J; bases not matched to a gene: 14. CDR3 length: 18 amino acids. The CDR3 sequence: CASSRSPGLAGDMGTQYF. As DNA, the CDR3 is TGTGCCAGCAGCCGAAGCCCGGGACTAGCGGGAGACATGGGTACGCAGTATTTT.

This chain joins TRBV28 and TRBJ2-2, with 10 bases matching TRBD2. Trimming at V came to 5 bases and at J to 1 base, leaving 10 bases not matched to a gene. Germline assignment: CDR1 MDHEN and CDR2 SYDVKM. The CDR3 has 18 amino acids. CDR3 loop: CASSPPLAGAWNTGELFF. The DNA for the CDR3 is TGTGCCAGCAGTCCACCTCTAGCGGGGGCCTGGAACACCGGGGAGCTGTTTTTT.

This clone was observed a handful of times. In DNA, the CDR3 is TGTGCCAGTGGACAGCATAATTCACCCCTCCACTTT. It codes for CASGQHNSPLHF. V and J are TRBV27 and TRBJ1-6; D perhaps matches TRBD1 (6 bases). Trimming took 9 bases from V and 5 from J, leaving 8 bases between them. The CDR3 contains 12 residues. From germline, CDR1 is MNHEY and CDR2 SMNVEV (reference sequence).

This clone was counted only a few times. The genes are TRBV6-1 and TRBJ1-5; the D gene is possibly TRBD1 (5 bases). Trimming took 7 bases from V and 6 from J, leaving 13 bases between them. CDR3 length: 13 residues. Germline assignment: CDR1 MNHNS and CDR2 SASEGT. The CDR3 DNA reads TGTGCCAGCATCAGGGAATGGGGTCAGCCCCAGCATTTT. This codes for CASIREWGQPQHF.

The chain has TRBV7-9 and TRBJ2-7; 9 nucleotides line up with TRBD1. The CDR3 has 14 amino acids. After removal of 5 bases from V and 6 bases from J, the junction contained 8 bases not matched to a gene. Per germline, CDR1 SEHNR and CDR2 FQNEAQ (reference sequence). CDR3 DNA sequence: TGTGCCAGCAGCACAAACAGGGGGCTGGCCGAGCAGTACTTC. Encoded protein: CASSTNRGLAEQYF.

The chain has TRBV6-6 and TRBJ2-2, with 7 bases fitting TRBD2. Germline CDR1 reads MNHNY; CDR2 reads SVGAGI (reference sequence). This CDR3 has 14 residues. V lost 6 bases to trimming and J lost 3 bases; unmatched junction nucleotides: 4. The CDR3 loop is CASRGGRDTGELFF. The CDR3 nucleotides read TGTGCCAGCAGGGGAGGGCGCGACACCGGGGAGCTGTTTTTT.

The chain is built from TRBV19 and TRBJ1-2, with 9 bases fitting TRBD1. CDR3 length equals 14 residues. Germline V lookup: CDR1 LNHDA, CDR2 SQIVND (reference sequence). With 5 bases clipped from V and 5 bases from J, the junction kept 6 bases outside the gene matches. The CDR3 loop is CASSLAGQGYGYTF. The CDR3 region has the DNA TGTGCCAGTAGTCTCGCGGGACAGGGATATGGCTACACCTTC.

The chain has TRBV5-4 and TRBJ2-7; 8 bases are a match to TRBD1. Germline V lookup: CDR1 SGHNT, CDR2 YYREEE (reference sequence). V lost 6 bases and J lost 2; bases outside the gene matches: 7. CDR3 length: 14 residues. The CDR3 bases are TGTGCCAGCAACTTTGGGGACAGGACCTACGAGCAGTACTTC. Amino acid sequence: CASNFGDRTYEQYF.

This clone ranks as medium-sized. This chain connects TRBV29-1 to TRBJ2-3, with TRBD2 matching 11 bases. The junction had 4 bases not matched to a gene; V was cut back by 8 bases and J by 3 bases. This CDR3 is built from 13 residues. Germline CDR1 SQVTM, CDR2 ANQGSEA. DNA of the CDR3: TGCAGCACAATAGCGGGGGGGACAGATACGCAGTATTTT. This gives the protein CSTIAGGTDTQYF.

DNA for the CDR3: TGTGCCAGCAGTCGGGCCGTCGAGCAGTACTTC. It encodes CASSRAVEQYF. The chain recombines TRBV25-1 with TRBJ2-7; D is undetermined. This CDR3 is 11 amino acids long. The V and J ends lost 5 bases and 6 bases respectively, with 8 bases between them. Germline values: CDR1 MGHDK, CDR2 SYGVNS.